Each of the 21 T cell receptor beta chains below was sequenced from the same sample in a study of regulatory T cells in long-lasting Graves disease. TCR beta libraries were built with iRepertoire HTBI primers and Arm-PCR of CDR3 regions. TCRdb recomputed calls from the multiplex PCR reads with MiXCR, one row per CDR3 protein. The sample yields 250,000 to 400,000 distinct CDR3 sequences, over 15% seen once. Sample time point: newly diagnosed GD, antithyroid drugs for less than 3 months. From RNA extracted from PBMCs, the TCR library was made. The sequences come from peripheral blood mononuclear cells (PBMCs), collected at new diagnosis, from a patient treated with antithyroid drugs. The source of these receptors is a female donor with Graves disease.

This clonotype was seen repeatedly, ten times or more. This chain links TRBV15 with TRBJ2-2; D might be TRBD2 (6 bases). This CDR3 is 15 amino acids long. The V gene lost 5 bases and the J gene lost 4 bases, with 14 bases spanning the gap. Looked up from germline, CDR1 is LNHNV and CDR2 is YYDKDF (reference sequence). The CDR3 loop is CATSSGEALTGELFF. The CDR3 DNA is TGTGCCACCAGCTCGGGAGAGGCCCTCACCGGGGAGCTGTTTTTT. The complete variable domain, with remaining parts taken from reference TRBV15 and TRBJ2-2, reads DAMVIQNPRYQVTQFGKPVTLSCSQTLNHNVMYWYQQKSSQAPKLLFHYYDKDFNNEADTPDNFQSRRPNTSFCFLDIRSPGLGDTAMYLCATSSGEALTGELFFGEGSRLTVL.

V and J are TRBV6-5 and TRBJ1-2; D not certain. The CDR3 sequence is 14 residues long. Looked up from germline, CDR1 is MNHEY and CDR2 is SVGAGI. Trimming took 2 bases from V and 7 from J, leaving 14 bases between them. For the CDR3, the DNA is TGTGCCAGCAGTTACGATAGGCCCGGGAGTGGCTACACCTTC. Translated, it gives CASSYDRPGSGYTF.

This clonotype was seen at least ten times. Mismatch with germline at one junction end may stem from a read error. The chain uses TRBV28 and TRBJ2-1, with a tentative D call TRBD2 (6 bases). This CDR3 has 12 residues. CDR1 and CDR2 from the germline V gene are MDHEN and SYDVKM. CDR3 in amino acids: CASSLPGDEQFF. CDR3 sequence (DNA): TGCGCCAGCAGCTTGCCGGGGGATGAGCAGTTCTTC.

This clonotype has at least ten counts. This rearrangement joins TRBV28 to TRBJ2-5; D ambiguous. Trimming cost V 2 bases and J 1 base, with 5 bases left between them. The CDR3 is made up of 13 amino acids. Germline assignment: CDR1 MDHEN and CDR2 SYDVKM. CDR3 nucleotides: TGTGCCAGCAGTTTACGTCCCCAAGAGACCCAGTACTTC. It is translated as CASSLRPQETQYF.

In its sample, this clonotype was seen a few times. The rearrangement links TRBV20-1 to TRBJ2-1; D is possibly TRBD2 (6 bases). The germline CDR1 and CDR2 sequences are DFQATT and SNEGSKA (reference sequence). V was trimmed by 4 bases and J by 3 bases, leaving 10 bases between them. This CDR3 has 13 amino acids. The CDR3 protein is CSATRGLYNEQFF. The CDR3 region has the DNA TGCAGTGCTACGAGGGGACTCTACAATGAGCAGTTCTTC.

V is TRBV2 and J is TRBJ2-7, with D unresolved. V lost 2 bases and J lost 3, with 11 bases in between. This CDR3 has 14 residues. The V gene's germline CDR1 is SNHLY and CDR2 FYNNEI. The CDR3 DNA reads TGTGCCAGCAGTGAAATGCCCTCGGTCTACGAGCAGTACTTC. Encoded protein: CASSEMPSVYEQYF.

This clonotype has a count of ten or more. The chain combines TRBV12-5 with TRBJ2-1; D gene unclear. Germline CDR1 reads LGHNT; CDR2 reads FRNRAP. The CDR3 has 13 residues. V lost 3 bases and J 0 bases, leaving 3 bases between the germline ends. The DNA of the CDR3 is TGTGCTAGTGGTTTAGGCTCCTACAATGAGCAGTTCTTC. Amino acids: CASGLGSYNEQFF.

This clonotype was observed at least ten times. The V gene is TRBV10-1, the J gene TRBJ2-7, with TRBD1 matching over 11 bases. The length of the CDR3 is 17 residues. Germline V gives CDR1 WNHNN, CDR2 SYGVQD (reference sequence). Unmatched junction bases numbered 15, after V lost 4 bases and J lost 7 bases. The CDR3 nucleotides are TGCGCCAGCAGTGCGAATACTCCTGGACAGGGGGCGCGGGAGCAGTACTTC. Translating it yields CASSANTPGQGAREQYF.

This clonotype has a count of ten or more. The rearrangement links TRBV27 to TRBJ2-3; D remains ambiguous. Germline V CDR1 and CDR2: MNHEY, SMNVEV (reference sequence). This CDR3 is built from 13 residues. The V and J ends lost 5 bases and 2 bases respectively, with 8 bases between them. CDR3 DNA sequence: TGTGCCAGCAGTCCAATACACACAGATACGCAGTATTTT. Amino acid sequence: CASSPIHTDTQYF.

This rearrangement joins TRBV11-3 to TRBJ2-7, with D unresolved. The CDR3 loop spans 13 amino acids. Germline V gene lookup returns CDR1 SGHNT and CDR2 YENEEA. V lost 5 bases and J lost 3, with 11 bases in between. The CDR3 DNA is TGTGCCAGCAGCCGAGACTGGGACTACGAGCAGTACTTC. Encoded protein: CASSRDWDYEQYF.

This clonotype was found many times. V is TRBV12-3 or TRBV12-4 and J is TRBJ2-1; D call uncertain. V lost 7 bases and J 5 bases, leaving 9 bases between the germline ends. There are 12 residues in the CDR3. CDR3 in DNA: TGTGCCAGCACCCACAGCCACAATGAGCAGTTCTTC. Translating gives CASTHSHNEQFF.

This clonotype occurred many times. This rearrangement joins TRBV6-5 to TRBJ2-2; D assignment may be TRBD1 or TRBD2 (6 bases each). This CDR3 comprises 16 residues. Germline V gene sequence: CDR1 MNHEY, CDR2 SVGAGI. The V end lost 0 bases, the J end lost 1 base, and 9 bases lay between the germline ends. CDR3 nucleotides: TGTGCCAGCAGTTACTCTGGGGGGCTGAACACCGGGGAGCTGTTTTTT. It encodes CASSYSGGLNTGELFF.

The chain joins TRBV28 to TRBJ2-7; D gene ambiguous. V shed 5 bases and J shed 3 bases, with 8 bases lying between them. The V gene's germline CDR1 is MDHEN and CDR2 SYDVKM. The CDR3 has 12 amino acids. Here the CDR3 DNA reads TGTGCCAGCAGTCAAGGTAACTACGAGCAGTACTTC. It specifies CASSQGNYEQYF.

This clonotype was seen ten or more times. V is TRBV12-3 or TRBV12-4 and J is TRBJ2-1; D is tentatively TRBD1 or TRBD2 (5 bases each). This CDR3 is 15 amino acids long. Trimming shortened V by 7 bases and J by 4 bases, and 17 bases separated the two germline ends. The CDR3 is CASIGAGTAYNEQFF. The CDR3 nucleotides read TGTGCCAGCATCGGCGCCGGGACCGCTTACAATGAGCAGTTCTTC.

In DNA form, the CDR3 reads TGTGCCAGCAAGTTTTCGGGGCTACAGGGTGAGGCTTTCTTT. The encoded protein is CASKFSGLQGEAFF. The chain uses TRBV28 and TRBJ1-1; possibly TRBD1 for D (6 bases). CDR3 length equals 14 residues. Per the germline V gene, CDR1 is MDHEN and CDR2 is SYDVKM. V was pared by 7 bases and J by 11 bases, with 23 bases between.

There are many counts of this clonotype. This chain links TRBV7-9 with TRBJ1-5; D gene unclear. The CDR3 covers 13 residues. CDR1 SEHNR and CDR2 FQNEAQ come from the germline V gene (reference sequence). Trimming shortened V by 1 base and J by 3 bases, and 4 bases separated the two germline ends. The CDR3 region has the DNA TGTGCCAGCAGCTTAGGGCTCAATCAGCCCCAGCATTTT. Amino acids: CASSLGLNQPQHF. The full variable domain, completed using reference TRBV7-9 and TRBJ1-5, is DTGVSQNPRHKITKRGQNVTFRCDPISEHNRLYWYRQTLGQGPEFLTYFQNEAQLEKSRLLSDRFSAERPKGSFSTLEIQRTEQGDSAMYLCASSLGLNQPQHFGDGTRLSIL.

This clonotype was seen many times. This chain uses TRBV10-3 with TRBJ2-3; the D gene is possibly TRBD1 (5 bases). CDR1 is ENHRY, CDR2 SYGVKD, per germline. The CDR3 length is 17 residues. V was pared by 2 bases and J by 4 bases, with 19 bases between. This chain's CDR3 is CAISEPDTPGHADTQYF. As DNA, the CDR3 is TGTGCCATCAGTGAGCCGGACACTCCTGGTCATGCAGATACGCAGTATTTT.

The CDR3 is CASSAGAEHGYTF. The CDR3 DNA sequence: TGTGCCAGCAGCGCCGGGGCAGAGCATGGCTACACCTTC. V is TRBV5-6 and J is TRBJ1-2; tentatively, D is TRBD1 (5 bases). Germline V CDR1 and CDR2: SGHDT, YYEEEE. The CDR3 loop spans 13 amino acids. V lost 4 bases to trimming and J lost 6 bases, with 13 bases between them.

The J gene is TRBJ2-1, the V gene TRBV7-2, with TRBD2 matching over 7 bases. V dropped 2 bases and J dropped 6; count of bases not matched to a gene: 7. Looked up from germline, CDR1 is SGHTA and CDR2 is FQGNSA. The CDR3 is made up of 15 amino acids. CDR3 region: CASSLLAEARNEQFF. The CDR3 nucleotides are TGTGCCAGCAGCTTACTAGCGGAGGCTCGCAATGAGCAGTTCTTC.

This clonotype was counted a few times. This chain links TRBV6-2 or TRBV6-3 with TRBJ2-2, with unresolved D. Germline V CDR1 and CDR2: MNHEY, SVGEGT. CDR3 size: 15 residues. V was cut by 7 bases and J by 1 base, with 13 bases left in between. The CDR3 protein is CASKYGSVNTGELFF. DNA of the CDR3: TGTGCCAGCAAATACGGATCCGTGAACACCGGGGAGCTGTTTTTT.

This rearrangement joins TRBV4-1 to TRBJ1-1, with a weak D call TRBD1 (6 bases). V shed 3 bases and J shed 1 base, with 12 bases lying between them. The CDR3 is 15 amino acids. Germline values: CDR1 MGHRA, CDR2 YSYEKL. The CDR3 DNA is TGCGCCAGCAGCCACTCCCAACAGGGGAACACTGAAGCTTTCTTT. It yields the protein CASSHSQQGNTEAFF.